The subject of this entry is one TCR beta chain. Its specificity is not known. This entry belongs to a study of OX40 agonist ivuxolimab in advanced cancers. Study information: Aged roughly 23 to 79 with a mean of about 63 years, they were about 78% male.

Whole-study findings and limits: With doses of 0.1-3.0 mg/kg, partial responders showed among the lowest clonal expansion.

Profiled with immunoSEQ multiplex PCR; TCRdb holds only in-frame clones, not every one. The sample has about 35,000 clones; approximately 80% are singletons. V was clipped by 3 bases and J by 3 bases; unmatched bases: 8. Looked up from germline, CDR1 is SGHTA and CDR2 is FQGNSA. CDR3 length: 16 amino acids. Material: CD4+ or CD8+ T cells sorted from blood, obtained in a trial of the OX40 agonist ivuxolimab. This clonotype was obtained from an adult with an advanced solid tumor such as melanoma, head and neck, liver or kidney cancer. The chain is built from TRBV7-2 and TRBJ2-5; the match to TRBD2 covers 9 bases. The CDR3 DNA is TGTGCCAGCAGCTTTGAACTGGCTAGCGGGGAAGAGACCCAGTACTTC. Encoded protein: CASSFELASGEETQYF.